These 32 T cell receptor beta chains share one sample of origin, sequenced in a study of cytomegalovirus exposure and HLA in healthy donors. The repertoire was sequenced with immunoSEQ multiplex PCR; TCRdb's copy has only in-frame clones and lacks some. The top ten hold approximately 1.1% of the sample, which has 250,000 to 400,000 clones, around 87% seen once. The source material was PBMCs. Every receptor here comes from a woman aged 25 to 45 in good health and CMV-seropositive.

The V gene is TRBV9, the J gene TRBJ2-2, with D perhaps matching TRBD1 or TRBD2 (6 bases each). The V end was cut by 0 bases, the J end by 3 bases, with 12 bases between. This CDR3 is built from 16 residues. In germline, CDR1 is SGDLS, CDR2 YYNGEE. The CDR3 spells CASSVAPGADTGELFF. CDR3 nucleotides: TGTGCCAGCAGCGTAGCTCCGGGGGCGGACACCGGGGAGCTGTTTTTT.

This clone was counted between two and nine times. V gene TRBV4-3 combines with J gene TRBJ2-3, with 14 positions matching TRBD2. The CDR3 contains 19 residues. Germline values: CDR1 LGHNA, CDR2 YSLEER. V shed 3 bases and J 2 bases; nucleotides not matched to a gene: 10. The CDR3 spells CASSHQTSGRAQATDTQYF. The CDR3 coding sequence is TGCGCCAGCAGCCACCAGACTAGCGGGAGGGCCCAGGCCACAGATACGCAGTATTTT.

This clone turned up a few times. The chain links TRBV4-1 to TRBJ2-7; TRBD1 matches 8 bases. Losses at the gene ends were 3 bases for V and 6 bases for J; bases not matched to a gene: 4. The CDR3 length is 13 residues. Per germline, CDR1 MGHRA and CDR2 YSYEKL. CDR3 nucleotide sequence: TGCGCCAGCAGCCATGACAGGGGTGTCGAGCAGTACTTC. This codes for CASSHDRGVEQYF.

The chain joins TRBV4-3 to TRBJ2-7; D may be TRBD2 (6 bases). The germline V gene encodes CDR1 LGHNA and CDR2 YSLEER. The V end was cut by 1 base, the J end by 2 bases, with 15 bases between. CDR3 length equals 16 residues. This chain's CDR3 is CASSQARGSSPYEQYF. The CDR3 nucleotides are TGCGCCAGCAGCCAAGCTCGGGGGAGCTCCCCCTACGAGCAGTACTTC.

V gene TRBV6-1 combines with J gene TRBJ2-3; D is possibly TRBD1 (5 bases). The CDR3 consists of 13 residues. Between the trimmed V and J ends, which lost 8 bases and 2 bases, there was a span of 11 bases. In germline, CDR1 is MNHNS, CDR2 SASEGT. The CDR3 loop reads CASDTGLTDTQYF. The CDR3 DNA follows: TGTGCCAGCGACACAGGTCTCACAGATACGCAGTATTTT.

CDR3 sequence: CASSVEAANEQFF. As DNA, the CDR3 is TGTGCCAGCAGCGTAGAGGCAGCCAATGAGCAGTTCTTC. V is TRBV9 and J is TRBJ2-1; D remains ambiguous. Trimming shortened V by 0 bases and J by 6 bases, and 7 bases separated the two germline ends. The CDR3 extends over 13 amino acids. Germline CDR1 is SGDLS and CDR2 is YYNGEE.

The rearrangement links TRBV27 to TRBJ1-1, with D perhaps matching TRBD1 (5 bases). Germline CDR1 and CDR2: MNHEY and SMNVEV (reference sequence). V was shortened by 1 base and J by 6 bases, with 12 bases between the two germline ends. CDR3 length: 14 amino acids. CDR3 nucleotides: TGTGCCAGCAGTTTATACCAGGGAGCCGCTGAAGCTTTCTTT. It translates to CASSLYQGAAEAFF.

V is TRBV7-9 and J is TRBJ2-3; 7 nucleotides line up with TRBD2. The CDR3 extends over 17 amino acids. Trimming at V came to 6 bases and at J to 6 bases, leaving 18 bases not matched to a gene. Germline CDR1 SEHNR, CDR2 FQNEAQ (reference sequence). The DNA for the CDR3 is TGTGCCAGCAGGGCCCTAAAAAGGCGGGAGCCAAAGGATACGCAGTATTTT. It yields the protein CASRALKRREPKDTQYF.

V usage is TRBV7-2 and J usage is TRBJ2-3; 10 nucleotides match TRBD2. Germline CDR1 and CDR2: SGHTA and FQGNSA. The trim removed 0 bases at V and 13 bases at J, leaving 7 bases unmatched. This CDR3 has 14 amino acids. In nucleotides, the CDR3 is TGTGCCAGCAGCTTAGCTGGACTAGCGGCACAAGAGTATTTT. It yields the protein CASSLAGLAAQEYF.

The chain carries TRBV28 and TRBJ1-1; weak D call: TRBD1 (5 bases). CDR1 and CDR2 (germline): MDHEN, SYDVKM. The CDR3 length is 14 residues. Between the trimmed V and J ends, which lost 5 bases and 6 bases, there was a span of 16 bases. CDR3 bases: TGTGCCAGCAGTCCGAAGTGGGGCTGGGCTGAAGCTTTCTTT. Translation gives CASSPKWGWAEAFF.

V usage is TRBV23-1 and J usage is TRBJ2-7; D is possibly TRBD1 or TRBD2 (5 bases each). TRBV23-1 is classed as an ORF, of uncertain function. V lost 6 bases, J lost 6 bases, and 15 bases lay in between. The CDR3 contains 13 residues. Here the CDR3 reads CASSPRVGTEQYF. DNA of the CDR3: TGCGCCAGCAGCCCCCGAGTTGGGACCGAGCAGTACTTC.

The chain employs TRBV27 and TRBJ1-6; 10 bases are a match to TRBD1. The V and J ends lost 10 bases and 5 bases, in that order; junction bases with no gene match: 5. The germline V gene encodes CDR1 MNHEY and CDR2 SMNVEV (reference sequence). The CDR3 has 14 residues. In DNA, the CDR3 is TGTGCCACCCGGACAGGGGGAAATAATTCACCCCTCCACTTT. Its protein product is CATRTGGNNSPLHF.

The V gene is TRBV4-1, the J gene TRBJ2-4, with D perhaps assigned TRBD1 or TRBD2 (7 bases each). Germline assignment: CDR1 MGHRA and CDR2 YSYEKL. Trimming left V 0 bases short and J 7 bases short, with 16 bases between. The CDR3 extends over 16 amino acids. In DNA form, the CDR3 reads TGCGCCAGCAGCCAAGAAAGGGCAGGGGGAGGGAACATTCAGTACTTC. It translates to CASSQERAGGGNIQYF.

A note on this clone: This CDR3 is also generated by other DNA sequences in the sample. The chain employs TRBV27 and TRBJ2-1; D assignment may be TRBD1 or TRBD2 (5 bases each). V shed 4 bases and J shed 2 bases, with 9 bases lying between them. Germline V gene data show CDR1 as MNHEY and CDR2 as SMNVEV (reference sequence). The CDR3 extends over 14 amino acids. Here the CDR3 DNA reads TGTGCCAGCAGTTACCAGGGACCCTACAATGAGCAGTTCTTC. It encodes CASSYQGPYNEQFF.

This clone was picked up a small number of times. The chain uses TRBV19 and TRBJ2-1; D tentatively fits TRBD1 or TRBD2 (5 bases each). This CDR3 is built from 16 residues. V lost 5 bases to trimming and J lost 0 bases, with 14 bases between them. CDR1 LNHDA and CDR2 SQIVND come from the germline V gene (reference sequence). DNA of the CDR3: TGTGCCAGTAGTTCGCTGAGGGGAGCCTCCTACAATGAGCAGTTCTTC. The encoded protein is CASSSLRGASYNEQFF.

The V and J genes are TRBV7-6 and TRBJ2-6, with TRBD1 matching over 7 bases. Per the germline V gene, CDR1 is SGHVS and CDR2 is FNYEAQ. Trimming removed 3 bases from V and 4 bases from J; junction bases left unmatched: 3. The CDR3 length is 15 residues. Here the CDR3 DNA reads TGTGCCAGCAGCTTCAGGGGGACCGGGGCCAACGTCCTGACTTTC. The encoded protein is CASSFRGTGANVLTF.

V is TRBV2 and J is TRBJ2-1; 10 bases are a match to TRBD2. Per germline, CDR1 SNHLY and CDR2 FYNNEI. The CDR3 is 14 amino acids. V dropped 8 bases and J dropped 6; count of bases not matched to a gene: 7. The CDR3: CASVLAGVPNEQFF. The DNA for the CDR3 is TGTGCCAGCGTCCTAGCGGGAGTACCCAATGAGCAGTTCTTC.

V gene TRBV2 combines with J gene TRBJ2-7; D gene ambiguous. The CDR3 runs to 15 residues. Germline V CDR1 and CDR2: SNHLY, FYNNEI. Trimming pared 1 base from V and 1 base from J, leaving 11 bases between. CDR3 protein: CASSEDRTDSYEQYF. The CDR3 DNA reads TGTGCCAGCAGTGAAGACCGGACGGATTCCTACGAGCAGTACTTC.

The CDR3 sequence is CASTGQGAQGEKLFF. Here the CDR3 DNA reads TGTGCCAGCACCGGCCAGGGGGCGCAAGGTGAAAAACTGTTTTTT. This chain uses TRBV28 with TRBJ1-4; 8 nucleotides agree with TRBD1. CDR1 and CDR2 (germline): MDHEN, SYDVKM. CDR3 length: 15 amino acids. V shed 7 bases and J 7 bases; nucleotides not matched to a gene: 11.

The chain carries TRBV5-1 and TRBJ2-2; D not resolved. In germline, CDR1 is SGHRS, CDR2 YFSETQ. The CDR3 has 11 amino acids. The V and J ends lost 6 bases and 7 bases respectively, with 7 bases between them. CDR3 loop: CASTMDGELFF. DNA of the CDR3: TGCGCCAGCACGATGGACGGGGAGCTGTTTTTT.

This clone was recorded once. V and J are TRBV30 and TRBJ1-2; D is undetermined. Germline assignment: CDR1 GTSNPN and CDR2 SVGIG (reference sequence). The V and J ends lost 2 bases and 5 bases respectively, with 12 bases between them. The length of the CDR3 is 13 residues. For the CDR3, the DNA is TGTGCCTGGAGTAGCCGGGTGGCATATGGCTACACCTTC. It specifies CAWSSRVAYGYTF.

The chain uses TRBV5-1 and TRBJ2-3, with D possibly being TRBD1 or TRBD2 (5 bases each). V was trimmed by 4 bases and J by 2 bases, leaving 20 bases between them. The CDR3 runs to 17 residues. Germline V lookup: CDR1 SGHRS, CDR2 YFSETQ. Here the CDR3 DNA reads TGCGCCAGCAGCCTAGCTTGGTGGGACGGGCACACAGATACGCAGTATTTT. Its translation: CASSLAWWDGHTDTQYF.

The V gene is TRBV5-1, the J gene TRBJ2-1, with D maybe TRBD2 (6 bases). Germline V gene data show CDR1 as SGHRS and CDR2 as YFSETQ. Between the trimmed V and J ends, which lost 0 bases and 9 bases, there was a span of 16 bases. This CDR3 is 15 amino acids long. The CDR3 DNA reads as TGCGCCAGCAGCTTGGTAATCGGGGGAGAAGGTGAGCAGTTCTTC. This codes for CASSLVIGGEGEQFF.

The chain combines TRBV7-9 with TRBJ2-7; 8 nucleotides align to TRBD1. Germline CDR1 reads SEHNR; CDR2 reads FQNEAQ (reference sequence). The CDR3 consists of 13 residues. The trim removed 5 bases at V and 5 bases at J, leaving 5 bases unmatched. The CDR3 DNA follows: TGTGCCAGCAGCCCCCGGACAGGGAACGAGCAGTACTTC. Protein product: CASSPRTGNEQYF.

This clone was recorded only once. The chain carries TRBV2 and TRBJ2-7; 7 bases match TRBD1. With 6 bases clipped from V and 0 bases from J, the junction kept 5 bases outside the gene matches. This CDR3 has 14 amino acids. Germline assignment: CDR1 SNHLY and CDR2 FYNNEI. CDR3: CASSQGDSSYEQYF. The DNA for the CDR3 is TGTGCCAGCAGCCAGGGGGACAGCTCCTACGAGCAGTACTTC.

The chain recombines TRBV30 with TRBJ2-7, with D uncertain. In germline, CDR1 is GTSNPN, CDR2 SVGIG (reference sequence). This CDR3 is built from 13 residues. V was shortened by 0 bases and J by 1 base, with 7 bases between the two germline ends. The chain's CDR3 is CAWSVWDSYEQYF. The CDR3 nucleotides read TGTGCCTGGAGTGTTTGGGATTCCTACGAGCAGTACTTC.

The J gene is TRBJ2-3, the V gene TRBV7-6, with 12 bases fitting TRBD1. CDR1 and CDR2 (germline): SGHVS, FNYEAQ. This CDR3 spans 16 amino acids. V dropped 2 bases and J dropped 3; count of bases not matched to a gene: 3. The DNA of the CDR3 is TGTGCCAGCAGCTTAATGGGACAGGGGGCTACAGATACGCAGTATTTT. It specifies CASSLMGQGATDTQYF.

The chain carries TRBV7-7 and TRBJ2-2; TRBD2 matches 8 bases. In germline, CDR1 is SSHAT, CDR2 FNYEAQ (reference sequence). The junction had 14 bases not matched to a gene; V was cut back by 4 bases and J by 7 bases. The CDR3 consists of 17 residues. This CDR3 reads CASSSSGSGRTVGELFF. The CDR3 DNA sequence: TGTGCCAGCAGCTCTTCTGGGAGCGGGAGAACGGTCGGGGAGCTGTTTTTT.

The chain links TRBV7-6 to TRBJ2-5; TRBD2 matches at 11 bases. Losses at the gene ends were 5 bases for V and 4 bases for J; bases not matched to a gene: 9. This CDR3 region has 16 residues. The germline CDR1 and CDR2 sequences are SGHVS and FNYEAQ. The CDR3 spells CASSISGRAFGETQYF. The CDR3 bases are TGTGCCAGCAGCATTAGCGGGAGGGCCTTTGGAGAGACCCAGTACTTC.

For this clone: This sample also contains other DNA sequences that code for the same CDR3. V gene TRBV6-1 combines with J gene TRBJ2-7, with TRBD1 identical over 8 bases. The CDR3 consists of 15 residues. Losses at the gene ends were 4 bases for V and 1 base for J; bases not matched to a gene: 6. In germline, CDR1 is MNHNS, CDR2 SASEGT. The CDR3 loop reads CASSASGTGSYEQYF. CDR3 nucleotides: TGTGCCAGCAGTGCCTCCGGGACAGGTTCCTACGAGCAGTACTTC.

This chain's CDR3 is CASSIGGYNYGYTF. The CDR3 nucleotides read TGTGCCAGTAGTATAGGCGGATATAACTATGGCTACACCTTC. The chain recombines TRBV19 with TRBJ1-2; D call uncertain. CDR3 length: 14 residues. The germline CDR1 and CDR2 sequences are LNHDA and SQIVND (reference sequence). V dropped 1 base and J dropped 1 base, with 7 bases sitting between them.

The chain recombines TRBV27 with TRBJ2-3; TRBD2 matches at 8 bases. J was trimmed by 6 bases and V by 3 bases; bases with no gene match: 5. Germline values: CDR1 MNHEY, CDR2 SMNVEV (reference sequence). There are 14 residues in the CDR3. CDR3 sequence reads: CASSLAAGEDTQYF. The CDR3 DNA reads TGTGCCAGCAGTTTGGCAGCGGGAGAGGATACGCAGTATTTT.